This T cell receptor beta chain comes out of a study of siplizumab effects on memory and regulatory T cells. Sequencing was performed with immunoSEQ multiplex PCR; in TCRdb, only in-frame clones are kept and a portion is missing. The sample contains approximately 82,000 clones, about 87% of which appear only once. The CDR3 contains 14 residues. The J gene is TRBJ2-2, the V gene TRBV21-1; the table's D gene call, TRBD1, was not cross checked with the DNA. TRBV21-1 is a pseudogene locus. What was sequenced was Tregs sorted from blood. This receptor was taken from a human donor in good health. The CDR3: CASSKGGRTGELFF. Written as DNA, the CDR3 is TGTGCCAGCAGCAAAGGGGGCAGGACCGGGGAGCTGTTTTTT.